This is a list of T cell receptor beta chains from one sample in a study of CD8+CD57+ T cells in acquired aplastic anemia. TCRdb reprocessed the reads with MiXCR, giving one entry per CDR3 protein. This sample has hundreds of thousands of distinct CDR3 sequences, with around 72% found just once. The sequenced material came from sorted CD4+, CD8+, or CD8+CD57+ T cells (not recorded which) from PBMCs. Every receptor here comes from a human donor in good health, serving as a control. CDR3s include the opening cysteine and the closing phenylalanine or tryptophan. The D gene is left open where the match is weak. The size entry is marked missing in some rows and otherwise reads once, few, many or a size class.

v_call	clone_size	j_call	d_call	cdr3_nt	cdr3_aa
TRBV5-1	-	TRBJ2-5	-	TGCGCCAGCAGCTTCGGGGTTAGGGGGGCGCGGTTAGAGACCCAGTACTTC	CASSFGVRGARLETQYF
TRBV29-1	-	TRBJ1-5	TRBD1	TGCAGCGTCGAAGGACAGGGAGCCGATCAGCCCCAGCATTTT	CSVEGQGADQPQHF
TRBV7-3	-	TRBJ1-3	-	TGTGCCAGCAGCCCGATTTGGGGTGTATGGGATCAGCCCTATTTT	CASSPIWGVWDQPYF
TRBV12-3/TRBV12-4	-	TRBJ2-3	-	TGTGCCAGCAGTTTCGCGGGGCAGGGTACAGATACGCAGTATTTT	CASSFAGQGTDTQYF
TRBV11-1	-	TRBJ2-5	TRBD2	TGTGCCAGCATCCCGACTAGCGGGGGAGGTGGGGAGACCCAGTACTTC	CASIPTSGGGGETQYF
TRBV12-5	many	TRBJ2-7	TRBD2	TGTGCTAGTGGTCCCTCTAGCGGGGCCAACGAGCAGTACTTC	CASGPSSGANEQYF
TRBV7-8	-	TRBJ2-1	-	TGTGCCAGCAGCTTATATCGGGCACAAAACCAGCCCCAGGAGCAGTTCTTC	CASSLYRAQNQPQEQFF
TRBV7-2	many	TRBJ1-2	-	TGTGCCAGCAGCTTAGACAGGGCCAACGGGGGCTACACCTTC	CASSLDRANGGYTF
TRBV25-1	once	TRBJ1-2	TRBD1	TGTGCCAGCAGTGACGACAGGACAGGACGCTTTGCCTACACCTTC	CASSDDRTGRFAYTF
TRBV7-2	-	TRBJ1-1	TRBD1	TGTGCCAGCAGCTTAGAACAGGGGCTAGTAGCTTTCTTT	CASSLEQGLVAFF
TRBV2	-	TRBJ1-2	-	TGTGCCAGCAGCTTGACTAGGGGGGGGGCCAGGGGCTACACTTTC	CASSLTRGGARGYTF
TRBV20-1	-	TRBJ2-3	TRBD2	TGCAGTGCTAGGACGATACTAGCGGGGGACACAGATACGCAGTATTTT	CSARTILAGDTDTQYF
TRBV12-3/TRBV12-4	-	TRBJ1-5	-	TGTGCCAGTAGTCCCAGAGGCAAGGACCACCTTTATAGCAATCAGCCCCAGCATTTT	CASSPRGKDHLYSNQPQHF
TRBV9	-	TRBJ2-1	-	TGTGCCAGCAGCATGGGTGGGGGTGGGCCCCAGCATTTC	CASSMGGGGPQHF
TRBV5-1	-	TRBJ2-7	TRBD1	TGCGCCAGCAGCTTCCGGGACAGGTCCTACGAGCAGTACTTC	CASSFRDRSYEQYF
TRBV10-3	many	TRBJ2-1	-	TGTGCCATGTCTCGGTCCGAGGGTTACAATGAGCAGTTCTTC	CAMSRSEGYNEQFF
TRBV5-1	many	TRBJ2-5	-	TGCGCCAGCAGCTTCGACGGCGAACAGACCCAGTACTTC	CASSFDGEQTQYF
TRBV19	-	TRBJ1-1	-	TGTGCCAGTAGTATAGGGGGCAACCTGAACACTGAAGCTTTCTTT	CASSIGGNLNTEAFF
TRBV7-3	-	TRBJ2-5	TRBD1	TGTGCCAGCAGCAACCGGGACAGGGATAATTCACCCCTCTACTTC	CASSNRDRDNSPLYF
TRBV20-1	-	TRBJ1-5	TRBD1	TGCAGTGCTAGCCCAGGACAGGGGTGGGGGGCCAATCAGCCCCAGCATTTT	CSASPGQGWGANQPQHF
TRBV5-1	-	TRBJ2-1	-	TGCGCCAGCAGCTTGTGGTCACTTGCGGGGAGGTATAATGAGCAGTTCTTC	CASSLWSLAGRYNEQFF
TRBV7-9	-	TRBJ1-1	-	TGTGCCAGCAGCGACCTCGGGGCGCGCATAGATACGCAGGCTTTCTTT	CASSDLGARIDTQAFF
TRBV30	few	TRBJ2-3	TRBD2	TGTGCCTGGAGCTACGGGGTGGGGGGGGACTCCACAGATACGCAGTATTTT	CAWSYGVGGDSTDTQYF
TRBV11-2	many	TRBJ2-2	-	TGTGCCAGCAGCCCACTACAGGGTATGGTGACCGGGGAGCTGTTTTTT	CASSPLQGMVTGELFF
TRBV5-1	-	TRBJ1-1	-	TGCGCCAGCAGCTGCGGGGTTCAGAACACTGAAGCTTTCTTT	CASSCGVQNTEAFF
TRBV9	-	TRBJ2-2	-	TGTGCCAGCAGCGTAGGGCGGGGGCTCTTCGTGGATATGTTTTTT	CASSVGRGLFVDMFF
TRBV5-1	-	TRBJ2-5	TRBD2	TGCGCCAGCAGGGGAGCGGGGGGCGGGGAGACCCAGTACTTC	CASRGAGGGETQYF
TRBV5-6	-	TRBJ2-7	TRBD1	TGTGCCAGCAGCACCAAGACAGGGCTTAGAAACGAGCAGTACTTC	CASSTKTGLRNEQYF
TRBV5-1	many	TRBJ1-1	-	TGCGCCAGCAGCTTGGTCACAGGGTTGAACACTGAAGCTTTCTTT	CASSLVTGLNTEAFF
TRBV20-1	-	TRBJ1-2	-	TGCAGTGCCACGCCCTCCGATAGCGAGACCTTC	CSATPSDSETF
TRBV25-1	-	TRBJ1-6	-	TGTGCCAGGAGTGCTAGTGAAGGTTCACCCCTCCACTTT	CARSASEGSPLHF
TRBV10-3	-	TRBJ2-1	TRBD2	TGTGCCATCAGTGGGACTAGCGGGGTGTACAATGAGCAGTTCTTC	CAISGTSGVYNEQFF
TRBV10-3	-	TRBJ2-3	-	TGTGCCATTACGACAAGGCATAGCACAGATACGCAGTATTTT	CAITTRHSTDTQYF
TRBV7-2	-	TRBJ2-1	TRBD1	TGTGCCAGCAGCCGGACCGGGACAGGGGCATATGAGCAGTTCTTC	CASSRTGTGAYEQFF
TRBV2	-	TRBJ1-5	TRBD1	TGTGCCAGCAGTTTAAGACAGGGAGGCATTAAGAGCAGTAATTTT	CASSLRQGGIKSSNF
TRBV7-2	-	TRBJ1-4	-	TGTGCCAGCAGCTTAGTTATAGCGGGGGCAACTAATGAAAAACTGTTTTTT	CASSLVIAGATNEKLFF
TRBV10-3	-	TRBJ1-2	-	TGTGCCAACATGGATGTCAACCATGGCTACACCTTC	CANMDVNHGYTF
TRBV5-1	-	TRBJ1-6	-	TGTGCCAGCAGCCTAGTTGATGGAGATAATTCCCTCCTCTTCTTT	CASSLVDGDNSLLFF
TRBV7-9	-	TRBJ2-5	TRBD1	TGTGCCAGCAGCTTGCCGGGACAGCGAGAGACCCAGTACTTC	CASSLPGQRETQYF
TRBV7-9	-	TRBJ2-1	-	TGTGCCAGCAGCTTAGCTATCGCCGCGAGTGTAGATGAGCAGTTCTTC	CASSLAIAASVDEQFF
TRBV19	many	TRBJ1-1	-	TGTGCCAGTAGTATAGATCGAACAGAAGCTTTCTTT	CASSIDRTEAFF
TRBV7-3	once	TRBJ1-2	-	TGTGCCAGCAGTCAAAAAGGGCCGGGGGACTATGGCTACACCTTC	CASSQKGPGDYGYTF
TRBV12-5	many	TRBJ1-4	TRBD1	TGTGCTAGTGGTATCGGGACAGGTGGTGAAAAACTGTTTTTT	CASGIGTGGEKLFF
TRBV5-1	-	TRBJ2-6	-	TGCGCCAGCAGTGAGGAATCGCGCTCTGGGGCCAACGTCCTGACTTTC	CASSEESRSGANVLTF
TRBV10-2	-	TRBJ1-5	-	TGCGCCAGCAGCGGACTGAACAATCAGCCCCAGCATTTT	CASSGLNNQPQHF
TRBV19	-	TRBJ2-7	-	TGTGCCAGTAGTATCAAACCCGGGGGTCTCAGCTCCTACGAGCAGTACTTC	CASSIKPGGLSSYEQYF
TRBV5-5	many	TRBJ1-3	-	TGTGCCAGCAGCTTGGACGGAGACTCTGGAAACACCATATATTTT	CASSLDGDSGNTIYF
TRBV3-1	-	TRBJ1-2	TRBD1	TGTGCCAGCAGCCACCGACAGGGGTATAGTAGTCGGGGCTACACCTTC	CASSHRQGYSSRGYTF
TRBV29-1	-	TRBJ2-7	-	TGCAGCGTTAGGACAACAGGGACCTACGAGCAGTACTTC	CSVRTTGTYEQYF
TRBV29-1	many	TRBJ2-2	TRBD1	TGCAGCGCCCAGGGGGCTAGGGACACCGGGGAGCTGTTTTTT	CSAQGARDTGELFF